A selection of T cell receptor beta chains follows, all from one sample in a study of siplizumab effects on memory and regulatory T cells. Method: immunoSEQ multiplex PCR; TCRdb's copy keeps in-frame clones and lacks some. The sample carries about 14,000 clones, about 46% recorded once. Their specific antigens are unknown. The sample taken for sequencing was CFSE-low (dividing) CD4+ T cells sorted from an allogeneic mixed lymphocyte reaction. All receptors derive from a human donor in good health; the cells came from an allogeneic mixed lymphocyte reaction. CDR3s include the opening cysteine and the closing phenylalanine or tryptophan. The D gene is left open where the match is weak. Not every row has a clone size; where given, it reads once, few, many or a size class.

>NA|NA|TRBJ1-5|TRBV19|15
TGTGCCAGTAGTCGTATGTGGGGGGCTGGTCAGCCCCAGCATTTT
CASSRMWGAGQPQHF
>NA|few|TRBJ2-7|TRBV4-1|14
TGCGCCAGCAGCCAAGTCCCGGACCCCTACGAGCAGTACTTC
CASSQVPDPYEQYF
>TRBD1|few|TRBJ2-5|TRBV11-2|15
TGTGCCAGCAGCGTGACAGGGAACAGGCAAGAGACCCAGTACTTC
CASSVTGNRQETQYF
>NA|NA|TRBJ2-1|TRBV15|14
TGTGCCACCAGCAGAGTGGGCGGGATCAATGAGCAGTTCTTC
CATSRVGGINEQFF
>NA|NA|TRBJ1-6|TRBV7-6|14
TGTGCCAGCAGCTCCCGGCAGGGGTATACACCCCTCCACTTT
CASSSRQGYTPLHF
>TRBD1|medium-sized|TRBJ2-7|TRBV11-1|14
TGTGCCAGCAGACACCGGGACAGTCGGTACGAGCAGTACTTC
CASRHRDSRYEQYF
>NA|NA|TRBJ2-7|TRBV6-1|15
TGTGCCAGCAGTCACACCCTCGATAGCTACTACGAGCAGTACTTC
CASSHTLDSYYEQYF
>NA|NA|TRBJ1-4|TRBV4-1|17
TGCGCCAGCAGCCAAGATCACAGAACGACAACTAATGAAAAACTGTTTTTT
CASSQDHRTTTNEKLFF
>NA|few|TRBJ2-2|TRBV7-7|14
TGTGCTAGCAGCTTATTGGGGGGCACCGGGGAGCTGTTTTTT
CASSLLGGTGELFF
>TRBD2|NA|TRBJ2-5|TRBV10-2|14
TGCGCCAGCAGCCTAGCGGGGGTCCAAGAGACCCAGTACTTC
CASSLAGVQETQYF
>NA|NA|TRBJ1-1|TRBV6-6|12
TGTGCCAGCAGTGAGCAGGGCACTGAAGCTTTCTTT
CASSEQGTEAFF
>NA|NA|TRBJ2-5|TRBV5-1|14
TGCGCCAGCAGCCCCGTCCCCCCCCAAGAGACCCAGTACTTC
CASSPVPPQETQYF
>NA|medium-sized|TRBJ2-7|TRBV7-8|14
TGTGCCAGCAGCTTAGGGGCGCGGGACTACGAGCAGTACTTC
CASSLGARDYEQYF
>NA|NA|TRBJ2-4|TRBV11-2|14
TGTGCCAGCAGCTTAGCAGGGCGAGGAAACATTCAGTACTTC
CASSLAGRGNIQYF
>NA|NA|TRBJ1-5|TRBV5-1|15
TGCGCCAGCAGGACGACTTCAGGGATCGATCAGCCCCAGCATTTT
CASRTTSGIDQPQHF
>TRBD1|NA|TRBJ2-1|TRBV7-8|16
TGTGCCAGCAGGAGGCCGGGACAGGGAGTACGGAATGAGCAGTTCTTC
CASRRPGQGVRNEQFF
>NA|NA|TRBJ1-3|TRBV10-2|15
TGCGCCAGCAGTGAGTCGTCAATCTCTGGAAACACCATATATTTT
CASSESSISGNTIYF
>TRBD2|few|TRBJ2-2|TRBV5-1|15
TGCGCCAGCTCCGTGGTAGGCGGGGGCACCGGGGAGCTGTTTTTT
CASSVVGGGTGELFF
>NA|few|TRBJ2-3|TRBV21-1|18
TGTGCCAGCAGGGATCGTAGCGGGCCCGTGACTAGCACAGATACGCAGTATTTT
CASRDRSGPVTSTDTQYF
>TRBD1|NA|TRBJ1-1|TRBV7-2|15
TGTGCCAGCAGCCGCCAGGGGGTAGGGAACACTGAAGCTTTCTTT
CASSRQGVGNTEAFF
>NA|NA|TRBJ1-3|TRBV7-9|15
TGTGCCAGCAGCGCCAATTTTTTTCCTGGAAACACCATATATTTT
CASSANFFPGNTIYF
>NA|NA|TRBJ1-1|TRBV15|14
TGTGCCACCAGCGTCACCCTGGATAGGCCTGAAGCTTTCTTT
CATSVTLDRPEAFF
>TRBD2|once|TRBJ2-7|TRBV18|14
TGTGCCAGCTCACAGGGACTAGCGGGCTACGAGCAGTACTTC
CASSQGLAGYEQYF
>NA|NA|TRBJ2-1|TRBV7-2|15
TGTGCCAGCAGCTTAGTTCGGACGGGTTACAATGAGCAGTTCTTC
CASSLVRTGYNEQFF
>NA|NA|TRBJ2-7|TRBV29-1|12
TGCAGCGTTGGCGAAGGGCACTACGAGCAGTACTTC
CSVGEGHYEQYF
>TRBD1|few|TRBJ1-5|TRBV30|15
TGTGCCTGGAGTGTAGGACAGGGGGCTTTTCAGCCCCAGCATTTT
CAWSVGQGAFQPQHF
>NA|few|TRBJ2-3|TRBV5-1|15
TGCGCCAGCAGCTTCGGCCACACTAGCACAGATACGCAGTATTTT
CASSFGHTSTDTQYF
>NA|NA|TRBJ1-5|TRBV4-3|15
TGCGCCAGCAGCCTAATGGCCAATCCGAGTCAGCCCCAGCATTTT
CASSLMANPSQPQHF
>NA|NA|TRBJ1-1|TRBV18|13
TGTGCCAGCTCACCAATACAGAACACTGAAGCTTTCTTT
CASSPIQNTEAFF
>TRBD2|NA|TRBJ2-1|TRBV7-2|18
TGTGCCAGCAGCCGCCATCCCCTGGCAGCGGGAGGATCGAATGAGCAGTTCTTC
CASSRHPLAAGGSNEQFF
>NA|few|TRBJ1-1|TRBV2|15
TGTGCCAGCAGTGCACAGGGAAGTAAGTTGGGGCCAGCTTTCTTT
CASSAQGSKLGPAFF
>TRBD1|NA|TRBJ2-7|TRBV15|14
TGTGCCACCAGCAGAGACGGGACAGGGCGTGAGCAGTACTTC
CATSRDGTGREQYF
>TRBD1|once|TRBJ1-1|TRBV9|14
TGTGCCAGCAGCGCTACACAGGGGACCACTGAAGCTTTCTTT
CASSATQGTTEAFF
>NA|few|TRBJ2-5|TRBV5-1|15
TGCGCCAGCAGCTTGGCTAGCGCCCCACGAGAGACCCAGTACTTC
CASSLASAPRETQYF
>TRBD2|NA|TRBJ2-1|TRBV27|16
TGTGCCAGCAGTTCCGGTAGCGGGAGGGCCGGCAATGAGCAGTTCTTC
CASSSGSGRAGNEQFF
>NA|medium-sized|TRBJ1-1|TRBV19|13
TGTGCCAGTAGGAGCCTCAGGGACCCTGAAGCTTTCTTT
CASRSLRDPEAFF
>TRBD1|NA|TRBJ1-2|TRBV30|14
TGTGCCTGGACCCGCCGGGACAGGGCAGTGGGCTACACCTTC
CAWTRRDRAVGYTF
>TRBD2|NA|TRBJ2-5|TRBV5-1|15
TGCGCCAGCAGCCAGGGACTAGGGGGAGCTGAGACCCAGTACTTC
CASSQGLGGAETQYF
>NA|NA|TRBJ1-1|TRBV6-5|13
TGTGCCAGCCTCGGACCGAGGGGCACTGAAGCTTTCTTT
CASLGPRGTEAFF
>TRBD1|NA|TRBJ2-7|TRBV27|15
TGTGCCAGCAGTTTATCGGGACAGGTTTCGGGGGAGCAGTACTTC
CASSLSGQVSGEQYF
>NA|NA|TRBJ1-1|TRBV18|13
TGTGCCAGCTCACCAAGCGGAGGGACTGAAGCTTTCTTT
CASSPSGGTEAFF
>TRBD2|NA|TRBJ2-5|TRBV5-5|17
TGTGCCAGCAGCTTAGGGTCCGGAGCGGGGGTATGGGAGACCCAGTACTTC
CASSLGSGAGVWETQYF
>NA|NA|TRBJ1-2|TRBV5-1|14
TGCGCCAGCAGCCTGGAAGCGGGGAAGAGTGGCTACACCTTC
CASSLEAGKSGYTF
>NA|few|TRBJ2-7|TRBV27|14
TGTGCCAGCAGTTTATCACACAGCCTCTACGAGCAGTACTTC
CASSLSHSLYEQYF
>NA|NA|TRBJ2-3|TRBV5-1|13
TGCGCCAGCAGCTTCCCAGGGTCAGATACGCAGTATTTT
CASSFPGSDTQYF
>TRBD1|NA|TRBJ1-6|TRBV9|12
TGTGCCAGCAGCACAGGGGTTTGGCCCCTCCACTTT
CASSTGVWPLHF
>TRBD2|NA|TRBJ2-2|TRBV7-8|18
TGTGCCAGCAGCTTAAGAGAAGCGGGAGGGCTTGGCACCGGGGAGCTGTTTTTT
CASSLREAGGLGTGELFF
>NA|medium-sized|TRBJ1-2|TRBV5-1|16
TGCGCCAGCAGCTTGGACGGACAGTCCTTCGGGGATGGCTACACCTTC
CASSLDGQSFGDGYTF
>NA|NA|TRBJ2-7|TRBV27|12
TGTGCCAGCAGTTCTCCGGGCTACGAGCAGTACTTC
CASSSPGYEQYF
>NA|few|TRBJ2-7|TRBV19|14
TGTGCCAGTACGAGAGAACAGGGTTCCTACGAGCAGTACTTC
CASTREQGSYEQYF
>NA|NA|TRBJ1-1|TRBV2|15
TGTGCCAGCAGGGCGGGACCTTCGGGGAACACTGAAGCTTTCTTT
CASRAGPSGNTEAFF
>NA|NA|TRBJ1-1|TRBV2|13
TGTGCCAGCAACCCGGACGGCAACACTGAAGCTTTCTTT
CASNPDGNTEAFF
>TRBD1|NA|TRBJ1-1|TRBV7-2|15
TGTGCCAGCAGCGCTATACAGGGGGCGTTCACTGAAGCTTTCTTT
CASSAIQGAFTEAFF
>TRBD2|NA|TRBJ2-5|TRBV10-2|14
TGCGCCAGCACACTAGCGGGGGGGCAGGGGACCCAGTACTTC
CASTLAGGQGTQYF
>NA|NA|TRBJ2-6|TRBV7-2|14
TGTGCCAGCAGCTTAGAGGCCGGGGCCAACGTCCTGACTTTC
CASSLEAGANVLTF
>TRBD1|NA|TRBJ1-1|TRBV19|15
TGTGCCAGTACCTCGACGGGGACAGGGAGGACTGAAGCTTTCTTT
CASTSTGTGRTEAFF
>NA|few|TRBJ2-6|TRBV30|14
TGTGCCTGGAGTGCGACCTCTGGGGCCAACGTCCTGACTTTC
CAWSATSGANVLTF
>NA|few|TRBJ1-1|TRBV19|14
TGTGCCAGTAGTCTCATCGACAGGAACACTGAAGCTTTCTTT
CASSLIDRNTEAFF
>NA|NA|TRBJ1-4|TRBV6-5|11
TGTGCCAGCAGTCTGCAGGGTAAGCTGTTTTTT
CASSLQGKLFF